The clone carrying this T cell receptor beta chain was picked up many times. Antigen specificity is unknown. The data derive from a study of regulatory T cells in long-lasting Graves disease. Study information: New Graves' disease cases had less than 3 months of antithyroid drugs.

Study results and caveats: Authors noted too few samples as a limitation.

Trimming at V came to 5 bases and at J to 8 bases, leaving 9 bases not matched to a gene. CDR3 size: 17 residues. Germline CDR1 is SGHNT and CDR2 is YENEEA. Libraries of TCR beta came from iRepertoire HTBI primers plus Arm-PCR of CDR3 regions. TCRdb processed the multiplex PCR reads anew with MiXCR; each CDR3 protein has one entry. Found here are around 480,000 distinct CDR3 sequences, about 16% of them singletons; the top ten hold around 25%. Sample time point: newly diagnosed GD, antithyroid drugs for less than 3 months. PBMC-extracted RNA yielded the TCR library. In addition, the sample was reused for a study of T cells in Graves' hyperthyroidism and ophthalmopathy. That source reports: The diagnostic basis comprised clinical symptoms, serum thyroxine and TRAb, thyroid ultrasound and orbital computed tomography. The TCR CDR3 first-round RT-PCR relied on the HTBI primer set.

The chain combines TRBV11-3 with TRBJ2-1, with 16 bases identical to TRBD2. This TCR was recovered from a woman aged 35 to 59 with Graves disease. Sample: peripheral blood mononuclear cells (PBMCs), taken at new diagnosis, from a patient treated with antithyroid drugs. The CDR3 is CASSLIGTSGGADEQFF. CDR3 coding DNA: TGTGCCAGCAGCCTTATCGGGACTAGCGGGGGGGCCGATGAGCAGTTCTTC.